Below, 17 T cell receptor beta chains from the same sample are listed, as sequenced in a study of CD8+ T cells in alopecia areata. Treatment denoted: oral pan-JAK inhibitor, 5-10 mg twice daily. Extraction and reverse transcription of RNA yielded cDNA as the sequencing template. Measured with immunoSEQ multiplex PCR; TCRdb has only the in-frame clones, and not every one. The sample holds about 200,000 clones, approximately 67% seen once. The specimen comprised CD4+ T cells sorted from blood, sampled at approximately week 49, from a patient treated with tofacitinib. Receptors originate from a human donor with alopecia areata.

A remark on this clone: Given a much more abundant clone one base away, this may be a read error. The same CDR3 is also encoded by other DNA sequences in this sample. The V gene is TRBV13, the J gene TRBJ1-1; D is ambiguous. The germline CDR1 and CDR2 sequences are PRHDT and FYEKMQ (reference sequence). The CDR3 is 14 residues long. Trimming took off 1 base at V and 1 base at J, with 7 bases between the two ends. Written as DNA, the CDR3 is TGTGCCAGCAGCTTAGTTGGAGGGAACACTGAAGCTTTCTTT. Translation: CASSLVGGNTEAFF.

The chain combines TRBV5-1 with TRBJ2-5, with 7 bases that match TRBD1. Germline CDR1 and CDR2: SGHRS and YFSETQ. This CDR3 region has 13 residues. Germline trimming cut 5 bases from V and 3 bases from J; bases unmatched to any gene: 4. In nucleotides, the CDR3 is TGCGCCAGCAGAGCCACAGGGGAAGAGACCCAGTACTTC. As protein: CASRATGEETQYF. Full variable domain (missing parts from reference TRBV5-1 and TRBJ2-5): KAGVTQTPRYLIKTRGQQVTLSCSPISGHRSVSWYQQTPGQGLQFLFEYFSETQRNKGNFPGRFSGRQFSNSRSEMNVSTLELGDSALYLCASRATGEETQYFGPGTRLLVL.

The chain joins TRBV30 to TRBJ1-6; D is unresolved. V lost 3 bases and J 6 bases, leaving 9 bases between the germline ends. Germline loops: CDR1 GTSNPN, CDR2 SVGIG (reference sequence). The CDR3 runs to 13 residues. The CDR3 loop is CAWRANTNSPLHF. The CDR3 region has the DNA TGTGCCTGGAGGGCAAACACTAATTCACCCCTCCACTTT.

The gene calls are TRBV15 and TRBJ2-7; 9 positions agree with TRBD1. The J segment lost 2 bases and the V segment lost 9 bases, leaving 8 bases of the junction unmatched. This CDR3 is 14 amino acids long. Per germline, CDR1 LNHNV and CDR2 YYDKDF (reference sequence). The CDR3 DNA is TGTGCCACTTCCCGGGACAGGGTTACCTACGAGCAGTACTTC. Its protein product is CATSRDRVTYEQYF.

The chain joins TRBV15 to TRBJ2-4; D call uncertain. This CDR3 has 15 amino acids. V was cut by 3 bases and J by 0 bases, with 9 bases left in between. Per the germline V gene, CDR1 is LNHNV and CDR2 is YYDKDF (reference sequence). The DNA for the CDR3 is TGTGCCACCAGCAGCGGAAGGCAAGCCAAAAACATTCAGTACTTC. Amino acid sequence: CATSSGRQAKNIQYF. The entire variable domain, with the rest obtained from reference TRBV15 and TRBJ2-4, is as follows: DAMVIQNPRYQVTQFGKPVTLSCSQTLNHNVMYWYQQKSSQAPKLLFHYYDKDFNNEADTPDNFQSRRPNTSFCFLDIRSPGLGDTAMYLCATSSGRQAKNIQYFGAGTRLSVL.

The chain joins TRBV30 to TRBJ2-7, with no clear D. This CDR3 has 13 residues. V shed 1 base and J shed 0 bases, with 7 bases lying between them. CDR1 and CDR2 from the germline V gene are GTSNPN and SVGIG (reference sequence). The CDR3 coding sequence is TGTGCCTGGAGTGCTAACCCCTCCTACGAGCAGTACTTC. Translated, it gives CAWSANPSYEQYF.

The sample holds a few counts of this clone. This chain joins TRBV29-1 and TRBJ2-3; D gene uncertain. The germline gives CDR1 SQVTM, CDR2 ANQGSEA. The CDR3 has 11 amino acids. Between the trimmed V and J ends, which lost 2 bases and 6 bases, there was a span of 6 bases. The CDR3 here is CSVELRDTQYF. The CDR3 DNA reads as TGCAGCGTTGAATTGAGGGATACGCAGTATTTT.

V usage is TRBV7-7 and J usage is TRBJ2-5; 7 positions match TRBD1. Trimming removed 6 bases from V and 7 bases from J; junction bases left unmatched: 11. This CDR3 is 14 amino acids long. CDR1 is SSHAT, CDR2 FNYEAQ, per germline (reference sequence). This CDR3 is CASRDPGQSGTQYF. CDR3 nucleotide sequence: TGTGCCAGCAGAGATCCGGGACAGTCAGGGACCCAGTACTTC.

The chain has TRBV7-2 and TRBJ1-2, with 8 bases fitting TRBD1. This CDR3 has 15 amino acids. Germline V CDR1 and CDR2: SGHTA, FQGNSA. With 5 bases clipped from V and 8 bases from J, the junction kept 13 bases outside the gene matches. The CDR3 here is CASSRTPPGGAGYTF. The CDR3 nucleotides read TGTGCCAGCAGCCGCACACCGCCAGGGGGCGCCGGCTACACCTTC.

This sequence joins TRBV30 and TRBJ2-5, with 8 bases identical to TRBD1. The end of the DNA is better explained by TRBJ2-7, so the J call may be wrong. Germline-derived CDR1 and CDR2 are GTSNPN and SVGIG (reference sequence). The CDR3 has 14 amino acids. CDR3 sequence (DNA): TGTGCCTGGAGTAAAGCAGGGGGCGGGTACGAGCAGTACTTC. Protein: CAWSKAGGGYEQYF.

J is TRBJ1-5 and V is TRBV6-1, with 7 bases that match TRBD1. V lost 3 bases to trimming and J lost 6 bases; unmatched junction nucleotides: 5. Germline V gives CDR1 MNHNS, CDR2 SASEGT. CDR3 length: 14 residues. The CDR3 protein is CASSDWDSGQPQHF. The CDR3 DNA reads as TGTGCCAGCAGTGATTGGGACAGCGGTCAGCCCCAGCATTTT.

The rearrangement uses TRBV7-2 and TRBJ2-3, with a weak D call TRBD2 (7 bases). The CDR3 runs 18 residues. Germline values: CDR1 SGHTA, CDR2 FQGNSA. V lost 2 bases to trimming and J lost 1 base, with 19 bases between them. The DNA for the CDR3 is TGTGCCAGCAGCTTACGTGCCGGGGGGCCTGATGGCACAGATACGCAGTATTTT. Translating gives CASSLRAGGPDGTDTQYF. The full variable domain, with the rest looked up from reference TRBV7-2 and TRBJ2-3, is GAGVSQSPSNKVTEKGKDVELRCDPISGHTALYWYRQSLGQGLEFLIYFQGNSAPDKSGLPSDRFSAERTGGSVSTLTIQRTQQEDSAVYLCASSLRAGGPDGTDTQYFGPGTRLTVL.

This chain links TRBV7-2 with TRBJ1-4; 9 bases map to TRBD1. Per the germline V gene, CDR1 is SGHTA and CDR2 is FQGNSA. This CDR3 contains 15 residues. With V trimmed by 4 bases and J by 7 bases, 7 bases remained unmatched. The chain's CDR3 is CASSYPGQGSEKLFF. The CDR3 nucleotides are TGTGCCAGCAGCTACCCGGGACAGGGAAGTGAAAAACTGTTTTTT.

The chain has TRBV6-6 and TRBJ1-1; no definite D call. The CDR3 is made up of 13 amino acids. Germline-derived CDR1 and CDR2 are MNHNY and SVGAGI (reference sequence). Trimming cost V 5 bases and J 2 bases, with 9 bases left between them. The CDR3 sequence: CASSLQGNTEAFF. CDR3 DNA sequence: TGTGCCAGCAGTCTCCAAGGCAACACTGAAGCTTTCTTT.

The chain links TRBV30 to TRBJ1-4; TRBD1 matches at 8 bases. J was trimmed by 7 bases and V by 1 base; bases with no gene match: 5. This CDR3 is built from 14 residues. CDR1 and CDR2 (germline): GTSNPN, SVGIG (reference sequence). CDR3 protein: CAWSDPTGAEKLFF. CDR3 sequence (DNA): TGTGCCTGGAGTGACCCGACAGGGGCTGAAAAACTGTTTTTT.

V gene TRBV18 combines with J gene TRBJ2-3; D ambiguous. The CDR3 contains 15 residues. V lost 1 base, J lost 1 base, and 9 bases lay in between. In germline, CDR1 is KGHSH, CDR2 LQKENI. DNA of the CDR3: TGTGCCAGCTCACCACTCTCCGCGGGCACAGATACGCAGTATTTT. Amino acids: CASSPLSAGTDTQYF. The full variable domain, with the rest looked up from reference TRBV18 and TRBJ2-3, is NAGVMQNPRHLVRRRGQEARLRCSPMKGHSHVYWYRQLPEEGLKFMVYLQKENIIDESGMPKERFSAEFPKEGPSILRIQQVVRGDSAAYFCASSPLSAGTDTQYFGPGTRLTVL.

J is TRBJ1-1 and V is TRBV25-1, with 8 bases aligning to TRBD1. J gave up 3 bases and V 5 bases, and 5 bases lay outside the gene matches. The germline V gene has CDR1 MGHDK and CDR2 SYGVNS. The CDR3 totals 14 residues. DNA for the CDR3: TGTGCCAGCAGTCCGACAGGGGTGGACACTGAAGCTTTCTTT. Protein: CASSPTGVDTEAFF.